This T cell receptor (beta chain) is drawn from a study of vaccination and CD4 T cells after COVID-19. For the study at large: Overlapping peptides covering the spike proteins of SARS-CoV-2, HCoV-NL63, HCoV-OC43 and HCoV-229E were added to stimulate cells. General study points: Spike mono-reactivity was evident in 304 of the 307 vaccine-specific clones derived from convalescent patients.

Regarding this clonotype: Its antigen remains unknown.

Scientists ran DNA taken from cultured CD4+ T cells through the Oncomine TCR Beta short-read assay for sequencing. One entry per CDR3 protein results from TCRdb running MiXCR on the PCR reads. The sample includes approximately 15,000 distinct CDR3 sequences, roughly 31% of them seen just once. V dropped 0 bases and J dropped 3 bases, with 14 bases sitting between them. The germline V gene has CDR1 KGHSH and CDR2 LQKENI. The CDR3 extends over 16 amino acids. The treatment is: roughly ten-day PBMC culture with coronavirus spike peptide pools or control peptides (ViraFEST assay). Via ViraFEST, peptide pools expanded antigen-specific T cells before TCR sequencing. Half the growth medium was swapped for new IL-2 medium on days 3 and 7.

The origin of this receptor is a human donor with COVID-19. The sequenced sample consisted of cultured CD4+ T cells from blood. The rearrangement links TRBV18 to TRBJ1-1, with D hard to call. This CDR3 is CASSPPGSRDYTEAFF. CDR3 in DNA: TGTGCCAGCTCACCACCGGGGAGCCGTGATTACACTGAAGCTTTCTTT. Together with reference TRBV18 and TRBJ1-1, the CDR3 gives the full variable domain: NAGVMQNPRHLVRRRGQEARLRCSPMKGHSHVYWYRQLPEEGLKFMVYLQKENIIDESGMPKERFSAEFPKEGPSILRIQQVVRGDSAAYFCASSPPGSRDYTEAFFGQGTRLTVV.